This T cell receptor (beta chain) is drawn from a study of T cells after yellow fever vaccination. Study findings and constraints: The secondary T-cell response peaked on day 5, not day 15, but was weaker. In FACS-sorted repertoires, abundant clonotypes from the bulk population could appear as contaminants.

Conversion of TCR transcripts into cDNA relied on 5'RACE template switching, which added a universal primer site and UMIs. TCRdb passed the 5' RACE reads through MiXCR, listing each CDR3 protein once. The data contain 600,000 to 750,000 distinct CDR3 sequences, around 12% of them seen just once; the ten biggest clones take up about 15%. This clonotype turned up a few times. Its antigen is as yet unknown. This CDR3 region has 11 residues. V lost 2 bases to trimming and J lost 8 bases, with 3 bases between them. CDR1 is MDHEN, CDR2 SYDVKM, per germline. This receptor was identified in a man aged 25 to 45 who received the YFV17D yellow fever vaccine. This specimen consisted of PBMCs, obtained on the day of the yellow fever booster vaccination. The V gene is TRBV28, the J gene TRBJ2-2; D remains ambiguous. CDR3 nucleotides: TGTGCCAGCAGTTTAATGGGGGAGCTGTTTTTT. Translating gives CASSLMGELFF.